The sequence of this T cell receptor (beta chain) was determined in a study of cytomegalovirus exposure and HLA in healthy donors. Study observations and caveats: Cytomegalovirus association was listed for about 180 TCR beta chains.

Per the germline V gene, CDR1 is SGDLS and CDR2 is YYNGEE. This CDR3 is 17 amino acids long. V was shortened by 0 bases and J by 5 bases, with 18 bases between the two germline ends. Only a few counts were recorded for this clone. The antigen is unknown. The primer mix had 60 Vbeta and 13 Jbeta primers. Produced via immunoSEQ multiplex PCR; TCRdb's table is partial and in-frame only. The sample yields roughly 190,000 clones, around four fifths seen once. The TCR originated in a woman between 35 and 50 years old in good health and CMV-seronegative. The chain is built from TRBV9 and TRBJ2-1; D is possibly TRBD2 (6 bases). The sequenced sample consisted of PBMCs. CDR3 nucleotides: TGTGCCAGCAGCGTAGTCATGGGTGCGGGGAAGAACAATGAGCAGTTCTTC. Translating gives CASSVVMGAGKNNEQFF.